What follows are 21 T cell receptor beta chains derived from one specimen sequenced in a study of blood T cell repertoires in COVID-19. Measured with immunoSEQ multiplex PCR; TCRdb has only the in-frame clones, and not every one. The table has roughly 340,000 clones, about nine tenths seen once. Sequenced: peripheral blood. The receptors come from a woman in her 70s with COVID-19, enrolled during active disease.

CDR3 nucleotides: TGTGCCATCGGACGCGGGCCGGATAGCAATCAGCCCCAGCATTTT. Translation: CAIGRGPDSNQPQHF. The rearrangement uses TRBV10-3 and TRBJ1-5; D is unresolved. This CDR3 region has 15 residues. Germline values: CDR1 ENHRY, CDR2 SYGVKD. V was trimmed by 8 bases and J by 0 bases, leaving 14 bases between them.

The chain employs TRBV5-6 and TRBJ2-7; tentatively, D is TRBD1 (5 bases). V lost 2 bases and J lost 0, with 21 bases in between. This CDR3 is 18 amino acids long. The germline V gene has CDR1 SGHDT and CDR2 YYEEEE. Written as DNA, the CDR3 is TGTGCCAGCAGCTTCAGGGTTGGGGTTCGACAGAGCTCCTACGAGCAGTACTTC. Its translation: CASSFRVGVRQSSYEQYF.

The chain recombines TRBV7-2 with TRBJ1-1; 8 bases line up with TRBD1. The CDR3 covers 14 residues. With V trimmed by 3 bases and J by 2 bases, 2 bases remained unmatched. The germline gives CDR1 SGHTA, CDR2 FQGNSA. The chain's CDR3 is CASSFTGGNTEAFF. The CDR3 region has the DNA TGTGCCAGCAGCTTCACAGGGGGTAACACTGAAGCTTTCTTT.

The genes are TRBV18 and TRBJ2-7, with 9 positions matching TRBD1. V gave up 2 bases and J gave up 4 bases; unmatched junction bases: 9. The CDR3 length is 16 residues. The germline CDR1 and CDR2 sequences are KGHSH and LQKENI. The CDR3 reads CASSPTIGQGNYEQYF. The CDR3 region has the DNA TGTGCCAGCTCACCAACAATCGGACAGGGGAATTACGAGCAGTACTTC.

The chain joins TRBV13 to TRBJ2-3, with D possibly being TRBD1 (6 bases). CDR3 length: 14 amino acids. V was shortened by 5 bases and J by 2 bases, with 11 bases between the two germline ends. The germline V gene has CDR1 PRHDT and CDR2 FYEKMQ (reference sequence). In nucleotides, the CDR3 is TGTGCCAGCAGCCGGACAGAAATCACAGATACGCAGTATTTT. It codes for CASSRTEITDTQYF.

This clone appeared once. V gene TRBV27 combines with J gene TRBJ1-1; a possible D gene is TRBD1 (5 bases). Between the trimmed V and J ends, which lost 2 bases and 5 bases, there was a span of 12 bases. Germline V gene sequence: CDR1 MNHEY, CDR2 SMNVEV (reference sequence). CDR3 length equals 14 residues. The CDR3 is CASSLTQGRTEAFF. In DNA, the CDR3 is TGTGCCAGCAGTTTAACCCAGGGCCGTACTGAAGCTTTCTTT.

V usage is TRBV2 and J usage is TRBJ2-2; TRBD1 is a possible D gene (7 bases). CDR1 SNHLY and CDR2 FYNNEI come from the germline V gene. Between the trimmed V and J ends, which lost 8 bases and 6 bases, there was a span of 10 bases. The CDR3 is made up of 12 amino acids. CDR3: CASGRGAGELFF. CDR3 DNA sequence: TGTGCCAGCGGCAGGGGGGCCGGGGAGCTGTTTTTT. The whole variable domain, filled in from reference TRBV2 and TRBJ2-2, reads EPEVTQTPSHQVTQMGQEVILRCVPISNHLYFYWYRQILGQKVEFLVSFYNNEISEKSEIFDDQFSVERPDGSNFTLKIRSTKLEDSAMYFCASGRGAGELFFGEGSRLTVL.

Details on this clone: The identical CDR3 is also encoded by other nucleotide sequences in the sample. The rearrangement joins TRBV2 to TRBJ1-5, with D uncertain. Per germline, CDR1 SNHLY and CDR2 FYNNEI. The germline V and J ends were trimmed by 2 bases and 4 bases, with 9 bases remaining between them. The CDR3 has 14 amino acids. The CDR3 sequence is CASSEYSLNQPQHF. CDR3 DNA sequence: TGTGCCAGCAGTGAATACAGCCTTAATCAGCCCCAGCATTTT. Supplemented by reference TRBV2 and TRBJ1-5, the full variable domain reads EPEVTQTPSHQVTQMGQEVILRCVPISNHLYFYWYRQILGQKVEFLVSFYNNEISEKSEIFDDQFSVERPDGSNFTLKIRSTKLEDSAMYFCASSEYSLNQPQHFGDGTRLSIL.

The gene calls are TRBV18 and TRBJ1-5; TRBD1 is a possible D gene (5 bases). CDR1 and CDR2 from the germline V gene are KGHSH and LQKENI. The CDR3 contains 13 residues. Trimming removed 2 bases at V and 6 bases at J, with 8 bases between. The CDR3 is CASSPGAGQPQHF. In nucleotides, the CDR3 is TGTGCCAGCTCACCAGGGGCAGGTCAGCCCCAGCATTTT.

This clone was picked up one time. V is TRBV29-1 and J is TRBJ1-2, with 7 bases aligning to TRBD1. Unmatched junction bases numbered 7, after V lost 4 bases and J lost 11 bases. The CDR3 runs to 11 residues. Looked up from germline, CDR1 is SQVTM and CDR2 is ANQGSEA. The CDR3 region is CSVGDSVKYTF. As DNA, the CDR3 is TGCAGCGTTGGGGACAGCGTTAAGTACACCTTC.

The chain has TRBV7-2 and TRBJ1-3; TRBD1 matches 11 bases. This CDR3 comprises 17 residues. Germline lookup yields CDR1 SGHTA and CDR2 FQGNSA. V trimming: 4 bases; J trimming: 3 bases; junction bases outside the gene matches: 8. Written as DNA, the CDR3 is TGTGCCAGCAGCTCTTCCGGGACAGGGGGAAGTGGAAACACCATATATTTT. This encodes CASSSSGTGGSGNTIYF.

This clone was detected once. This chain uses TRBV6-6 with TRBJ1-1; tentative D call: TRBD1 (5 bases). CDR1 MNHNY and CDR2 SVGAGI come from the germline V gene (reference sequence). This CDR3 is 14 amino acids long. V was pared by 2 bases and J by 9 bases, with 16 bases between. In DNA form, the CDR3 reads TGTGCCAGCAGTTACAGGGGAGGAGCCAACCAAGCTTTCTTT. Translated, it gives CASSYRGGANQAFF.

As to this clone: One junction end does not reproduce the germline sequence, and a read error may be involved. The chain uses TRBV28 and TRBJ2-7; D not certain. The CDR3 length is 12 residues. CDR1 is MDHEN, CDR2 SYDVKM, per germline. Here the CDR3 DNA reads TGTGCCAGCAGTTTATCTTTTACGGGTCCTTCCTTC. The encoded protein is CASSLSFTGPSF.

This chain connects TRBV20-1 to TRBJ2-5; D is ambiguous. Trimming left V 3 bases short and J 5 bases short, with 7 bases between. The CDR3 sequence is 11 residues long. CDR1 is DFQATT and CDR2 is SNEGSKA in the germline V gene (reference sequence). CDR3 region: CSASILETQYF. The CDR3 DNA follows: TGCAGTGCTAGTATCCTGGAGACCCAGTACTTC.

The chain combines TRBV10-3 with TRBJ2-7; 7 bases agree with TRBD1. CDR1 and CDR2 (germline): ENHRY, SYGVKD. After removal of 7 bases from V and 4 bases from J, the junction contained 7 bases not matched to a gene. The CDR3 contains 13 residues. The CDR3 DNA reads TGTGCCATCACAGGGGGAGCAGGATACGAGCAGTACTTC. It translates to CAITGGAGYEQYF.

The CDR3 nucleotides are TGTGCCAGCAGTTTAGCGGGGGTTTTCACAGATACGCAGTATTTT. Its protein is CASSLAGVFTDTQYF. The chain links TRBV6-2 or TRBV6-3 to TRBJ2-3; the match to TRBD2 covers 9 bases. The CDR3 length is 15 residues. Trimming took 4 bases from V and 2 from J; bases not matched to a gene: 4. Germline V gives CDR1 MNHEY, CDR2 SVGEGT.

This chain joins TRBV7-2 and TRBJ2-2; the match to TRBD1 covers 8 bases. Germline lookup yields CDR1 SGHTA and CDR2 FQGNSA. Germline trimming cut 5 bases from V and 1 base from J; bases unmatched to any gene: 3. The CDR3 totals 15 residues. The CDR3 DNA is TGTGCCAGCAGCAACAGGGGGTTGAACACCGGGGAGCTGTTTTTT. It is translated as CASSNRGLNTGELFF.

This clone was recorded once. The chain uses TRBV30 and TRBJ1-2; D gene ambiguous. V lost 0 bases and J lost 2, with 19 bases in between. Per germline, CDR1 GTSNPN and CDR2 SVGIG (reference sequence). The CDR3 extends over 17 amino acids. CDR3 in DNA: TGTGCCTGGAGTGTATCTCCGCACCGACACCCAAACTATGGCTACACCTTC. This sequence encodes CAWSVSPHRHPNYGYTF.

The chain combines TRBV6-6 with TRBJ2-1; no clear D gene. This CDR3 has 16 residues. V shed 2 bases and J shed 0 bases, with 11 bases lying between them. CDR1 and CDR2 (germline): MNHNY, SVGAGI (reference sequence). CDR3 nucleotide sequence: TGTGCCAGCAGTTACAGAATCGCGAGCTCCTACAATGAGCAGTTCTTC. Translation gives CASSYRIASSYNEQFF.

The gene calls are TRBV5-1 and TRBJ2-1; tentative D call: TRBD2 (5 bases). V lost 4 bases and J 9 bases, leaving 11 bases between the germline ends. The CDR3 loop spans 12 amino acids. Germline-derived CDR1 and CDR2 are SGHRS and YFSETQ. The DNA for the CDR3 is TGCGCCAGCAGCCCTGGACTCTTTGAGCAGTTCTTC. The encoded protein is CASSPGLFEQFF. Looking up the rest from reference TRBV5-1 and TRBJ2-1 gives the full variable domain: KAGVTQTPRYLIKTRGQQVTLSCSPISGHRSVSWYQQTPGQGLQFLFEYFSETQRNKGNFPGRFSGRQFSNSRSEMNVSTLELGDSALYLCASSPGLFEQFFGPGTRLTVL.

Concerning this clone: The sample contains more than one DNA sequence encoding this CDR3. In nucleotides, the CDR3 is TGTGCCAGCAGCTTGGGTGGGGGGACTGAAGCTTTCTTT. Protein sequence: CASSLGGGTEAFF. This sequence joins TRBV5-6 and TRBJ1-1; possibly TRBD1 for D (5 bases). Germline V gene sequence: CDR1 SGHDT, CDR2 YYEEEE. The CDR3 covers 13 residues. With 0 bases removed from V and 5 bases from J, the gap between germline ends came to 8 bases.